This TCR beta chain appears in the sequencing data of a study of blood T cell repertoires in COVID-19. Original processing methods: From reference gene primer amplification, estimates of nucleated cell counts were derived. The assay was immunoSEQ multiplex PCR, and TCRdb's table has in-frame clones only and misses some. For V, J and clone size, that table is used; D and trimming come from the DNA. The sample has roughly 100,000 clones, approximately 88% seen once. The table lists this clone with a few counts. The CDR3 spans 14 residues. Trimming pared 10 bases from V and 0 bases from J, leaving 13 bases between. Germline-derived CDR1 and CDR2 are WNHNN and SYGVQD (reference sequence).

The V and J genes are TRBV10-1 and TRBJ1-5, with D unclear. The receptor was isolated from a woman aged 55-70 years with acute or convalescent COVID-19. The sequenced sample consisted of peripheral blood. The CDR3 is CATPDIYSNQPQHF. For the CDR3, the DNA is TGCGCCACTCCTGACATCTATAGCAATCAGCCCCAGCATTTT.